This T cell receptor beta chain emerged from a study of OX40 agonist ivuxolimab in advanced cancers. Overall study context: A diagnosis of hepatocellular carcinoma, melanoma, renal cell or head and neck cancer was present in dose-escalation patients. Points from the study as a whole: Antigens targeted by the expanded peripheral T cells were not determined.

Assay used: immunoSEQ multiplex PCR; TCRdb lists only in-frame clones, some missing. Here the sample spans 65,000 to 95,000 clones, around 82% being singletons. The timepoints at which blood was sampled were baseline, cycle 4 day 1, and cycle 7 day 1. This CDR3 has 19 residues. CDR1 and CDR2 (germline): SGHRS, YFSETQ. With V trimmed by 1 base and J by 5 bases, 19 bases remained unmatched. In regard to this clone: The antigen remains unidentified.

The rearrangement uses TRBV5-1 and TRBJ2-3; 7 bases line up with TRBD2. The source of this sequence is an adult with an advanced solid tumor such as melanoma, head and neck, liver or kidney cancer. The sample consisted of CD4+ or CD8+ T cells sorted from blood, taken in a trial of the OX40 agonist ivuxolimab. The CDR3 sequence: CASSLRGSVGSGTGDTQYF. CDR3 DNA: TGCGCCAGCAGCTTGCGGGGCTCCGTGGGGAGCGGGACCGGAGATACGCAGTATTTT.